Here is one TCR beta chain with its context. The antigen is not known. At one end, the junction sequence differs from germline, possibly due to a read error. The record originates from a study of Graves' ophthalmopathy and Graves' hyperthyroidism. The wider study: Blood was drawn at initial diagnosis, before any treatment.

Symptoms, serum thyroxine and TRAb, thyroid ultrasound, and orbital computed tomography formed the diagnostic basis. Study-level points and caveats: The authors also found most expanded thyroid clonotypes above 0.001 frequency in blood.

The sequenced template was RNA, covering the TCR beta CDR3 region. Second-round multiplex PCR followed a first-round RT-PCR using HTBI primers. TCRdb called the multiplex PCR reads again in MiXCR, with one record for every CDR3 protein. The table shows approximately 500,000 distinct CDR3 sequences, with 14% occurring only once. The receptor's source is a woman in her thirties with Graves' ophthalmopathy. The specimen sequenced was blood.

CDR3 DNA sequence: TGTGCCAGCAGTTTAGGACAGGCTCCTTTAGCCAAAAACATTAAGTACTTC. Translated: CASSLGQAPLAKNIKYF. V gene TRBV12-3 or TRBV12-4 combines with J gene TRBJ2-4, with D possibly TRBD1 on 6 matching bases. There are 17 residues in the CDR3.